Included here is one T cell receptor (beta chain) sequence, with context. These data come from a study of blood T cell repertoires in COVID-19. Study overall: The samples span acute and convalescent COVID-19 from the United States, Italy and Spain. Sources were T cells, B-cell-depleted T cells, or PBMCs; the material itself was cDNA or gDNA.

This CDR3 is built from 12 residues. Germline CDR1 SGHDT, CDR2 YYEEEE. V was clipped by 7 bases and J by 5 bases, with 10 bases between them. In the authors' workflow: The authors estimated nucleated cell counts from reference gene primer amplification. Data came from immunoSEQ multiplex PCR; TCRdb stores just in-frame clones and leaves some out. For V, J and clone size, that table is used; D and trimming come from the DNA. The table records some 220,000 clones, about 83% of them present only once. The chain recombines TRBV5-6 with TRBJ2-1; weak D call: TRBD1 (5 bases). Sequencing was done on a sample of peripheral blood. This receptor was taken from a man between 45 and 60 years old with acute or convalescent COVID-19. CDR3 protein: CASEEQDNEQFF. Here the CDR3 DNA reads TGTGCCAGCGAAGAACAGGACAATGAGCAGTTCTTC. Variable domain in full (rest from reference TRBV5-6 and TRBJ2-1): DAGVTQSPTHLIKTRGQQVTLRCSPKSGHDTVSWYQQALGQGPQFIFQYYEEEERQRGNFPDRFSGHQFPNYSSELNVNALLLGDSALYLCASEEQDNEQFFGPGTRLTVL.